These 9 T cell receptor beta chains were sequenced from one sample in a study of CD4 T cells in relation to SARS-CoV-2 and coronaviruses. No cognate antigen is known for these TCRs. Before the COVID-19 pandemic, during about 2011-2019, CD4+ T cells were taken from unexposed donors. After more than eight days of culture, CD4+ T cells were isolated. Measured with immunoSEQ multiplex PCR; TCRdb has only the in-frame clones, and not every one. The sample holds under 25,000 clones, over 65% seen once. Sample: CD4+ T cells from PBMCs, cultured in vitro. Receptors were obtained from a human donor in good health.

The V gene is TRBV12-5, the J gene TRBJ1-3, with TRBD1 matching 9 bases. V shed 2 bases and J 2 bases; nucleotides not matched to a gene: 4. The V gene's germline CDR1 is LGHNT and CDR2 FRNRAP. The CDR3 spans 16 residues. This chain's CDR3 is CASGLRQGVAGNTIYF. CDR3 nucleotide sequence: TGTGCTAGTGGTTTGAGACAGGGGGTAGCTGGAAACACCATATATTTT.

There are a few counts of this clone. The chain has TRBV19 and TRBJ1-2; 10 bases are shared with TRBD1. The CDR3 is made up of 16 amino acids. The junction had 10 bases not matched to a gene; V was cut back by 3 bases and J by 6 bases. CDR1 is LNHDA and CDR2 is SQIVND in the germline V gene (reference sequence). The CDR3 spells CASSIQSGTGVNGYTF. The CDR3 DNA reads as TGTGCCAGTAGTATCCAGTCGGGGACAGGGGTGAATGGCTACACCTTC.

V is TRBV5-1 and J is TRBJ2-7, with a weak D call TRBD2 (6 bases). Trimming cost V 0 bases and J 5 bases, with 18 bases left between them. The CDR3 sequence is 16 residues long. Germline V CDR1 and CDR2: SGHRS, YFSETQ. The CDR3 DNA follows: TGCGCCAGCAGCTTGGAGGGGAGGCAGGGCATCCACGAGCAGTACTTC. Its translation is CASSLEGRQGIHEQYF.

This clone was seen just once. The CDR3 spells CASTGSETQYF. The DNA of the CDR3 is TGTGCCAGCACTGGGTCAGAGACCCAGTACTTC. The chain joins TRBV2 to TRBJ2-5; unclear D gene. Germline values: CDR1 SNHLY, CDR2 FYNNEI. The CDR3 totals 11 residues. V lost 7 bases and J 4 bases, leaving 7 bases between the germline ends.

The CDR3, as DNA: TGTGCCATCAGTGAGGACCGGGCTCAAACGGCCTACGAGCAGTACTTC. This sequence encodes CAISEDRAQTAYEQYF. The genes are TRBV10-3 and TRBJ2-7; D gene unclear. This CDR3 has 16 residues. Germline CDR1 reads ENHRY; CDR2 reads SYGVKD. V lost 2 bases, J lost 2 bases, and 16 bases lay in between.

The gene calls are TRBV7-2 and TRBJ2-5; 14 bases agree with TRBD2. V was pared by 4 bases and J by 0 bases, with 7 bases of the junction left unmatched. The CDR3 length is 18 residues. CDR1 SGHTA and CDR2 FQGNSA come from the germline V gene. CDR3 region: CASSSRLAGGPDQETQYF. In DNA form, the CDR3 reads TGTGCCAGCAGCTCGAGACTAGCGGGAGGGCCGGACCAAGAGACCCAGTACTTC.

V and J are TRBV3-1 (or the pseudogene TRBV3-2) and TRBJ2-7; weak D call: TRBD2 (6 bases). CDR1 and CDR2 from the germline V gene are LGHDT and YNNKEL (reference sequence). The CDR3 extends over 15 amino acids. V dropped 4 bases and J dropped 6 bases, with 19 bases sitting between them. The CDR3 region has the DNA TGTGCCAGCAGCCCAGTAGCGGTGCCCCCTCGCGAGCAGTACTTC. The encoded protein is CASSPVAVPPREQYF.

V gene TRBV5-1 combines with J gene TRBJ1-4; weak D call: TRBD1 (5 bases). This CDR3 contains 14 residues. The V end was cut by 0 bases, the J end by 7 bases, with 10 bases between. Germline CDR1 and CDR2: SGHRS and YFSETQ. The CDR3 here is CASSLAGPGEKLFF. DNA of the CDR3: TGCGCCAGCAGCTTGGCAGGGCCGGGTGAAAAACTGTTTTTT.

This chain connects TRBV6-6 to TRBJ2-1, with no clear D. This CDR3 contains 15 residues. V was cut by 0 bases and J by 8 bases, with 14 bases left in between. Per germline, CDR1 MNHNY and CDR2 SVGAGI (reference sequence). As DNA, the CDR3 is TGTGCCAGCAGTTACTCGATACCCACACCCTATGAGCAGTTCTTC. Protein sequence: CASSYSIPTPYEQFF.